This T cell receptor beta chain was sequenced during a study of regulatory T cells in long-lasting Graves disease. Study summary: Persistent Graves' disease required over 5 years of antithyroid drugs and positive TSH receptor antibodies.

Indicated time point: persistent/refractory GD, antithyroid drugs over 5 years with positive TRAb. From RNA extracted from PBMCs, the TCR library was made. Arm-PCR of CDR3 regions with iRepertoire HTBI primers generated TCR beta libraries. TCRdb used MiXCR to reprocess the multiplex PCR reads, holding one entry per CDR3 protein. The sample contains approximately 400,000 distinct CDR3 sequences, roughly 24% of which appear only once. Overall study results and limits: Newly diagnosed patients had higher TCR diversity than persistent Graves' patients did. The persistent group shared around 2,700 public clonotypes, more than the 950 to 1,000 shared by new patients. Sample size, which was small, may have reduced accuracy.

In its sample, this clonotype was seen once. Its antigen is undetermined. At one end, the junction sequence differs from germline, possibly due to a read error. This CDR3 has 15 residues. The germline gives CDR1 MNHEY, CDR2 SVGAGI. The input for sequencing was peripheral blood mononuclear cells (PBMCs), taken when the disease was refractory, from a patient treated with antithyroid drugs. The V call is TRBV6-5, the J call TRBJ1-3; D remains ambiguous. This TCR was sampled from a woman aged 40 to 50 with Graves disease. CDR3 sequence reads: CASSYDRYSGNTTYF. CDR3 nucleotides: TGTGCCAGCAGTTACGACCGATACTCTGGAAACACCACATATTTT.